These 15 T cell receptor beta chains share one sample of origin, sequenced in a study of T cell repertoires in cytomegalovirus infection. Each CDR3 protein gets one entry after TCRdb re-called the reads with MiXCR. The table shows hundreds of thousands of distinct CDR3 sequences, with 35% occurring only once. Input material: PBMCs. The receptors shown here come from a human donor in good health (CMV status not recorded). Some clones in this sample may be carry-over from other donors' samples.

This clonotype has more than one count but fewer than ten. The chain recombines TRBV7-2 with TRBJ1-2, with 10 bases fitting TRBD1. The CDR3 consists of 16 residues. The V segment lost 1 base and the J segment 4 bases; nucleotides outside the gene matches: 6. The germline V gene encodes CDR1 SGHTA and CDR2 FQGNSA. CDR3 sequence: CASSLGGQGEVYGYTF. DNA for the CDR3: TGTGCCAGCAGCTTAGGAGGACAGGGGGAGGTCTATGGCTACACCTTC. Based on the CDR3 plus reference TRBV7-2 and TRBJ1-2, the full variable domain is GAGVSQSPSNKVTEKGKDVELRCDPISGHTALYWYRQSLGQGLEFLIYFQGNSAPDKSGLPSDRFSAERTGGSVSTLTIQRTQQEDSAVYLCASSLGGQGEVYGYTFGSGTRLTVV.

As concerns this clonotype: The conserved phenylalanine or tryptophan normally closing the CDR3 is absent here, so this likely arose from a read error. J is TRBJ2-7 and V is TRBV7-6; 8 positions match TRBD2. Per the germline V gene, CDR1 is SGHVS and CDR2 is FNYEAQ. The CDR3 totals 15 residues. Unmatched junction bases numbered 9, after V lost 3 bases and J lost 5 bases. Written as DNA, the CDR3 is TGTGCCAGCAGCTTGGGCCAGGGCGGGAGGCACGAGCAGTACTTA. Translated: CASSLGQGGRHEQYL.

This clonotype was seen just once. V and J are TRBV7-9 and TRBJ1-1; D remains unclear. Germline V gene lookup returns CDR1 SEHNR and CDR2 FQNEAQ (reference sequence). CDR3 size: 15 residues. The V end was cut by 7 bases, the J end by 1 base, with 16 bases between. This CDR3 reads CASILWGRGNTEAFF. For the CDR3, the DNA is TGTGCCAGCATCTTGTGGGGTCGGGGGAACACTGAAGCTTTCTTT.

This clonotype was seen repeatedly, ten times or more. The V call is TRBV7-2, the J call TRBJ2-3; the match to TRBD2 covers 8 bases. Trimming cost V 1 base and J 5 bases; bases outside gene matches: 8. The CDR3 has 16 residues. CDR1 and CDR2 (germline): SGHTA, FQGNSA. In DNA form, the CDR3 reads TGTGCCAGCAGCTTAGATCCGGGGGGGGCGAAAGATACGCAGTATTTT. Amino acid sequence: CASSLDPGGAKDTQYF.

V is TRBV28 and J is TRBJ2-5; 10 bases map to TRBD1. CDR1 is MDHEN and CDR2 is SYDVKM in the germline V gene. The CDR3 totals 14 residues. Trimming at V came to 7 bases and at J to 5 bases, leaving 7 bases not matched to a gene. DNA of the CDR3: TGTGCCAGCAAAGACAGGGGGCGCGGGGAGACCCAGTACTTC. Protein: CASKDRGRGETQYF.

On this clonotype: One end of the junction fails to match germline, which may point to a read error. The chain is built from TRBV20-1 and TRBJ2-5, with 10 bases lining up with TRBD2. Germline V gene data show CDR1 as DFQATT and CDR2 as SNEGSKA (reference sequence). The CDR3 contains 15 residues. The CDR3 DNA reads TGCAGTGCTTCGGGACTAGCGAGTGTGGAGAGGGCCCAGCACTTC. Translation: CSASGLASVERAQHF.

V gene TRBV20-1 combines with J gene TRBJ1-5; D might be TRBD1 (6 bases). This CDR3 region has 16 residues. The germline CDR1 and CDR2 sequences are DFQATT and SNEGSKA (reference sequence). V shed 3 bases and J shed 7 bases, with 22 bases lying between them. CDR3 DNA: TGCAGTGCTAGGCGCTCAATACAGGGAGTGGGACAGCCCCAGCATTTT. Translating it yields CSARRSIQGVGQPQHF.

For this clonotype: Here the CDR3 omits its conserved ending phenylalanine or tryptophan, so a read error is the likely source. This sequence joins TRBV7-6 and TRBJ1-1; 10 bases agree with TRBD1. Germline assignment: CDR1 SGHVS and CDR2 FNYEAQ. Germline trimming cut 5 bases from V and 8 bases from J; bases unmatched to any gene: 5. This CDR3 has 13 amino acids. CDR3 coding DNA: TGTGCCAGCAGCCGACAGGGGGCCACGGAAGCTTTCTTG. Encoded protein: CASSRQGATEAFL.

As for this clonotype: A much larger clone sits a single nucleotide away, making a read error possible. Because it lacks the conserved phenylalanine or tryptophan at the end, this CDR3 is likely a read error. The gene calls are TRBV7-6 and TRBJ2-1, with 7 bases identical to TRBD1. The V gene end was trimmed by 5 bases and the J gene end by 4 bases; junction bases not matched to a gene: 8. Per the germline V gene, CDR1 is SGHVS and CDR2 is FNYEAQ. This CDR3 has 15 residues. The DNA of the CDR3 is TGTGCCAGCAGCCAAGACGGACAGGTATACAATGAGCAGTTCTGC. Translating it yields CASSQDGQVYNEQFC.

In its sample, this clonotype was seen a few times. This rearrangement joins TRBV5-4 to TRBJ2-5; D might be TRBD2 (5 bases). Trimming left V 3 bases short and J 2 bases short, with 14 bases between. This CDR3 contains 15 residues. CDR1 SGHNT and CDR2 YYREEE come from the germline V gene (reference sequence). The DNA of the CDR3 is TGTGCCAGCAGCTCGTTCATCGGGATACAAGAGACCCAGTACTTC. Residues: CASSSFIGIQETQYF.

This clonotype was observed a single time. V is TRBV28 and J is TRBJ2-3; tentatively, D is TRBD2 (5 bases). Germline CDR1 MDHEN, CDR2 SYDVKM. Trimming left V 5 bases short and J 4 bases short, with 16 bases between. This CDR3 has 15 residues. DNA for the CDR3: TGTGCCAGCAGTCGGACTCCCGCGCACGCAGATACGCAGTATTTT. The encoded protein is CASSRTPAHADTQYF.

This clonotype was picked up one time. The chain combines TRBV20-1 with TRBJ2-7, with 7 bases fitting TRBD2. The CDR3 is 13 amino acids. The germline V gene has CDR1 DFQATT and CDR2 SNEGSKA (reference sequence). With 2 bases clipped from V and 3 bases from J, the junction kept 4 bases outside the gene matches. The CDR3 sequence is CSARQRGYYEQYF. The CDR3 coding sequence is TGCAGTGCTAGACAGCGGGGTTACTACGAGCAGTACTTC.

This clonotype was picked up one time. The CDR3 DNA sequence: TGTGCCAGCAGTTTCCGGGACTATTCTAATGAGCAGTTCTTC. Protein: CASSFRDYSNEQFF. This chain links TRBV12-3 or TRBV12-4 with TRBJ2-1, with 7 bases fitting TRBD2. V dropped 3 bases and J dropped 7; count of bases not matched to a gene: 6. The CDR3 extends over 14 amino acids.

V is TRBV10-3 and J is TRBJ1-3, with 7 bases lining up with TRBD1. Germline V gene sequence: CDR1 ENHRY, CDR2 SYGVKD. With V trimmed by 3 bases and J by 4 bases, 9 bases remained unmatched. The CDR3 length is 16 residues. The CDR3 nucleotides are TGTGCCATCAGTGATATCCACAGGGGCCAAGGAAACACCATATATTTT. Its protein product is CAISDIHRGQGNTIYF.

The chain carries TRBV28 and TRBJ2-7; D ambiguous. This CDR3 is built from 13 residues. Germline CDR1 and CDR2: MDHEN and SYDVKM. Between the trimmed V and J ends, which lost 5 bases and 2 bases, there was a span of 10 bases. CDR3 protein: CASSTTSPYEQYF. In DNA form, the CDR3 reads TGTGCCAGCAGTACAACCTCCCCCTACGAGCAGTACTTC.